These T cell receptor beta chains were read from a single sample in a study of a mutant IDH1 vaccine in newly diagnosed glioma. The table came from immunoSEQ multiplex PCR; TCRdb's copy has only in-frame clones and leaves some out. The sample includes more than 40,000 clones, around 80% of them seen just once. Which antigens these TCRs recognize remains unknown. The sequencing here drew on PBMCs, taken from a glioma patient whose treatment included an IDH1 peptide vaccine. The receptors were sampled from a woman aged 40 to 55 with glioma. Each CDR3 is given without its conserved first and last residue.

cdr3_aa: ASSQGRAQDYGYT; v_call: TRBV18
cdr3_aa: ASSQARSVQY; v_call: TRBV5-8
cdr3_aa: SALGDTRGDSPLH; v_call: TRBV29-1
cdr3_aa: ASSQVRGVMNTEAF; v_call: TRBV4-3
cdr3_aa: ASSLGSSGNEKLF; v_call: TRBV5-8
cdr3_aa: ATSDLIRGNTNYGYT; v_call: TRBV15
cdr3_aa: ASSESSYYGYT; v_call: TRBV25-1
cdr3_aa: ASSPGANVLT; v_call: TRBV7-9
cdr3_aa: AWTPGSHGYT; v_call: TRBV30
cdr3_aa: ASSRGADTGELF; v_call: TRBV6-4